Listed here are 21 T cell receptor beta chains from one sample, sequenced in a study of blood T cell repertoires in COVID-19. The table came from immunoSEQ multiplex PCR; TCRdb's copy has only in-frame clones and leaves some out. The sample yields approximately 200,000 clones, approximately 87% seen once. Sequencing used peripheral blood. These receptors all stem from a man in his fifties or sixties who had recovered from COVID-19.

V is TRBV5-1 and J is TRBJ2-1, with 9 bases identical to TRBD1. CDR1 and CDR2 (germline): SGHRS, YFSETQ. With V trimmed by 4 bases and J by 7 bases, 6 bases remained unmatched. This CDR3 contains 14 residues. For the CDR3, the DNA is TGCGCCAGCAGCCTACAGGGGGCTGGGAATGAGCAGTTCTTC. Translation: CASSLQGAGNEQFF.

This rearrangement joins TRBV30 to TRBJ2-5, with 14 bases aligning to TRBD2. The CDR3 covers 15 residues. Germline CDR1 GTSNPN, CDR2 SVGIG (reference sequence). Trimming took 0 bases from V and 3 from J; bases not matched to a gene: 0. CDR3 residues: CAWSVGLAGEETQYF. In DNA, the CDR3 is TGTGCCTGGAGTGTGGGACTAGCGGGGGAAGAGACCCAGTACTTC. The complete variable domain, with remaining parts taken from reference TRBV30 and TRBJ2-5, reads SQTIHQWPATLVQPVGSPLSLECTVEGTSNPNLYWYRQAAGRGLQLLFYSVGIGQISSEVPQNLSASRPQDRQFILSSKKLLLSDSGFYLCAWSVGLAGEETQYFGPGTRLLVL.

The CDR3 sequence is CAWSVGASGGANEQFF. The CDR3 DNA reads TGTGCCTGGAGTGTAGGAGCTAGCGGGGGAGCTAATGAGCAGTTCTTC. The V call is TRBV30, the J call TRBJ2-1, with 10 bases that match TRBD2. The V segment lost 0 bases and the J segment 7 bases; nucleotides outside the gene matches: 9. The germline V gene has CDR1 GTSNPN and CDR2 SVGIG (reference sequence). There are 16 residues in the CDR3. Variable domain in full (rest from reference TRBV30 and TRBJ2-1): SQTIHQWPATLVQPVGSPLSLECTVEGTSNPNLYWYRQAAGRGLQLLFYSVGIGQISSEVPQNLSASRPQDRQFILSSKKLLLSDSGFYLCAWSVGASGGANEQFFGPGTRLTVL.

The V call is TRBV7-2, the J call TRBJ1-2, with TRBD1 as a possible D gene (6 bases). V gave up 4 bases and J gave up 4 bases, with 16 bases separating them. This CDR3 comprises 15 residues. CDR1 SGHTA and CDR2 FQGNSA come from the germline V gene. The DNA of the CDR3 is TGTGCCAGCAGCTCCACGGGGGGCATCGCCTATGGCTACACCTTC. This encodes CASSSTGGIAYGYTF.

The table lists this clone with a count of one. The genes are TRBV27 and TRBJ1-6; 7 bases map to TRBD1. Germline V gene data show CDR1 as MNHEY and CDR2 as SMNVEV (reference sequence). This CDR3 has 13 residues. J was trimmed by 11 bases and V by 5 bases; bases with no gene match: 6. The CDR3 is CASSLSQGTPLHF. CDR3 DNA sequence: TGTGCCAGCAGTCTTTCACAGGGGACACCCCTCCACTTT.

This rearrangement joins TRBV30 to TRBJ1-1; D is possibly TRBD1 (6 bases). CDR1 and CDR2 from the germline V gene are GTSNPN and SVGIG (reference sequence). CDR3 length equals 16 residues. V shed 1 base and J shed 1 base, with 16 bases lying between them. The CDR3 nucleotides are TGTGCCTGGAGTGGAACAGGGTTATCTACGAACACTGAAGCTTTCTTT. Its protein is CAWSGTGLSTNTEAFF.

V usage is TRBV10-3 and J usage is TRBJ1-2, with TRBD1 matching over 7 bases. From germline, CDR1 is ENHRY and CDR2 SYGVKD. The CDR3 has 14 amino acids. V was pared by 0 bases and J by 8 bases, with 6 bases of the junction left unmatched. DNA for the CDR3: TGTGCCATCAGTGAGTCAAGGGGGCGGCAGGGCTACACCTTC. Residues: CAISESRGRQGYTF.

In its sample, this clone was seen a few times. The chain recombines TRBV19 with TRBJ1-2; D gene unclear. The CDR3 spans 15 residues. V lost 2 bases and J 0 bases, leaving 10 bases between the germline ends. Germline V lookup: CDR1 LNHDA, CDR2 SQIVND (reference sequence). In DNA form, the CDR3 reads TGTGCCAGTAGTATATCCACAGCCACTAACTATGGCTACACCTTC. Translating it yields CASSISTATNYGYTF.

The chain joins TRBV19 to TRBJ2-1; 10 nucleotides agree with TRBD2. The J segment lost 0 bases and the V segment lost 7 bases, leaving 9 bases of the junction unmatched. Germline values: CDR1 LNHDA, CDR2 SQIVND (reference sequence). This CDR3 is 17 amino acids long. The CDR3 is CASNRGSGGSSYNEQFF. Here the CDR3 DNA reads TGTGCCAGTAACCGCGGTAGCGGGGGGAGCTCCTACAATGAGCAGTTCTTC. Full variable domain (missing parts from reference TRBV19 and TRBJ2-1): DGGITQSPKYLFRKEGQNVTLSCEQNLNHDAMYWYRQDPGQGLRLIYYSQIVNDFQKGDIAEGYSVSREKKESFPLTVTSAQKNPTAFYLCASNRGSGGSSYNEQFFGPGTRLTVL.

This clone appeared a few times. The CDR3 here is CATRDRGLSNYGYTF. CDR3 DNA: TGTGCCACCCGGGACAGGGGCCTTTCTAACTATGGCTACACCTTC. The chain has TRBV24-1 and TRBJ1-2; 10 bases line up with TRBD1. The CDR3 contains 15 residues. CDR1 and CDR2 from the germline V gene are KGHDR and SFDVKD. V was clipped by 9 bases and J by 0 bases; unmatched bases: 6.

The chain uses TRBV30 and TRBJ1-5; D not certain. Germline CDR1 reads GTSNPN; CDR2 reads SVGIG (reference sequence). The CDR3 loop spans 13 amino acids. Deletions cut 1 base from V and 5 bases from J, with 9 bases between. The chain's CDR3 is CAWSGQIYQPQHF. DNA for the CDR3: TGTGCCTGGAGTGGGCAGATTTATCAGCCCCAGCATTTT.

This chain connects TRBV7-3 to TRBJ1-1; no clear D. The CDR3 is 13 amino acids. Germline CDR1 SGHTA, CDR2 FQGTGA. The V gene lost 1 base and the J gene lost 4 bases, with 7 bases spanning the gap. Here the CDR3 reads CASSLRQSTEAFF. The CDR3 DNA is TGTGCCAGCAGCTTAAGACAATCCACTGAAGCTTTCTTT.

This chain connects TRBV15 to TRBJ2-2, with 7 bases that match TRBD2. CDR3 length equals 15 residues. The germline CDR1 and CDR2 sequences are LNHNV and YYDKDF (reference sequence). V lost 5 bases to trimming and J lost 5 bases; unmatched junction nucleotides: 8. DNA of the CDR3: TGTGCCACCAGCCCTGGCGGGGGACGGACCGGGGAGCTGTTTTTT. It is translated as CATSPGGGRTGELFF.

The chain recombines TRBV14 with TRBJ2-1, with 7 bases that match TRBD2. The CDR3 sequence is 13 residues long. CDR1 is SGHDN, CDR2 FVKESK, per germline. V lost 1 base and J lost 10; bases outside the gene matches: 4. The CDR3 coding sequence is TGTGCCAGCAGCCAAGTTATCGGGAGGGAGCAGTTCTTC. Its protein product is CASSQVIGREQFF.

The V gene is TRBV9, the J gene TRBJ2-5; D remains ambiguous. Looked up from germline, CDR1 is SGDLS and CDR2 is YYNGEE. Trimming removed 1 base from V and 1 base from J, with 14 bases in between. The CDR3 consists of 16 residues. CDR3 in amino acids: CASSVSPTDSQETQYF. For the CDR3, the DNA is TGTGCCAGCAGCGTATCCCCTACAGATTCCCAAGAGACCCAGTACTTC.

The chain employs TRBV6-5 and TRBJ2-5; a possible D gene is TRBD1 (6 bases). Looked up from germline, CDR1 is MNHEY and CDR2 is SVGAGI. V was clipped by 8 bases and J by 1 base, with 11 bases between them. There are 13 residues in the CDR3. DNA of the CDR3: TGTGCCAGCCTAAACAGGGTCCAAGAGACCCAGTACTTC. Translation: CASLNRVQETQYF.

This sequence joins TRBV7-3 and TRBJ1-2; a possible D gene is TRBD1 (6 bases). V was clipped by 5 bases and J by 8 bases, with 27 bases between them. This CDR3 is 17 amino acids long. Germline CDR1 reads SGHTA; CDR2 reads FQGTGA. The CDR3 DNA sequence: TGTGCCAGCAGCCTCGCGGGGGGGGCCCCTTCCCGAGCCGGCTACACCTTC. Translated: CASSLAGGAPSRAGYTF. Full variable domain (outside the CDR3, taken from reference TRBV7-3 and TRBJ1-2): GAGVSQTPSNKVTEKGKYVELRCDPISGHTALYWYRQSLGQGPEFLIYFQGTGAADDSGLPNDRFFAVRPEGSVSTLKIQRTERGDSAVYLCASSLAGGAPSRAGYTFGSGTRLTVV.

The chain recombines TRBV9 with TRBJ2-2; 7 bases are a match to TRBD2. The germline gives CDR1 SGDLS, CDR2 YYNGEE. The CDR3 has 15 residues. With V trimmed by 2 bases and J by 4 bases, 5 bases remained unmatched. DNA for the CDR3: TGTGCCAGCAGCGTGCTAGCGGAGCTCACCGGGGAGCTGTTTTTT. Translated, it gives CASSVLAELTGELFF.

V gene TRBV18 combines with J gene TRBJ1-6; 7 bases are shared with TRBD1. The CDR3 covers 12 residues. The germline gives CDR1 KGHSH, CDR2 LQKENI. V gave up 5 bases and J gave up 17 bases; unmatched junction bases: 9. CDR3 sequence: CASSTTGQTVHF. The DNA of the CDR3 is TGTGCCAGCTCAACTACGGGACAGACAGTCCACTTT. The full variable domain, rest sourced from reference TRBV18 and TRBJ1-6, is NAGVMQNPRHLVRRRGQEARLRCSPMKGHSHVYWYRQLPEEGLKFMVYLQKENIIDESGMPKERFSAEFPKEGPSILRIQQVVRGDSAAYFCASSTTGQTVHFGNGTRLTVT.

This chain uses TRBV7-3 with TRBJ2-7, with 8 bases lining up with TRBD2. CDR1 is SGHTA, CDR2 FQGTGA, per germline. The V gene end was trimmed by 0 bases and the J gene end by 4 bases; junction bases not matched to a gene: 5. This CDR3 region has 15 residues. The DNA for the CDR3 is TGTGCCAGCAGCTTAACTACCGGGGGGGAATACGAGCAGTACTTC. This gives the protein CASSLTTGGEYEQYF.

V usage is TRBV2 and J usage is TRBJ1-1; maybe TRBD1 (6 bases). From germline, CDR1 is SNHLY and CDR2 FYNNEI. This CDR3 region has 13 residues. The V and J ends lost 6 bases and 6 bases respectively, with 14 bases between them. CDR3 protein: CASSGTPIAEAFF. In nucleotides, the CDR3 is TGTGCCAGCAGCGGGACACCGATCGCTGAAGCTTTCTTT.